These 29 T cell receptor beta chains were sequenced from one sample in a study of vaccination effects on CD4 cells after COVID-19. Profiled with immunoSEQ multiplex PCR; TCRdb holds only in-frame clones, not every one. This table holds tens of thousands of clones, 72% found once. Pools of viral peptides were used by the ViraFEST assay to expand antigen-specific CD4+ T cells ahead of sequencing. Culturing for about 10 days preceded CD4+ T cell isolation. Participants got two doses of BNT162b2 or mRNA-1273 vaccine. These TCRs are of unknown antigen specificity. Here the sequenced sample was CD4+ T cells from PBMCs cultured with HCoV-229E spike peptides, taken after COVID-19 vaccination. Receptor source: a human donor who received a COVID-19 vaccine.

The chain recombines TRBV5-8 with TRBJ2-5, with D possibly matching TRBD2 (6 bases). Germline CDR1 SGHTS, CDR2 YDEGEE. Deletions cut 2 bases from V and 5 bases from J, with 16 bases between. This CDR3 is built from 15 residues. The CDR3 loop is CASSFRDSRPETQYF. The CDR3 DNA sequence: TGTGCCAGCAGCTTTCGGGACTCACGACCGGAGACCCAGTACTTC.

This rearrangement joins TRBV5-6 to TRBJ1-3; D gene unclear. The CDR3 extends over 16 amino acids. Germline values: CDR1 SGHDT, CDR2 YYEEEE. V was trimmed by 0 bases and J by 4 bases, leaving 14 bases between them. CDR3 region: CASSLAIRAVGNTIYF. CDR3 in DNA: TGTGCCAGCAGCTTGGCCATTCGGGCAGTCGGAAACACCATATATTTT.

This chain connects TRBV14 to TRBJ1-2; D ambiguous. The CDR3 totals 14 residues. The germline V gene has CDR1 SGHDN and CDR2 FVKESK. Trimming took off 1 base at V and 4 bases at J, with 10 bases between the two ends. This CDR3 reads CASSQVWALYGYTF. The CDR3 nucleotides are TGTGCCAGCAGCCAAGTATGGGCCCTCTATGGCTACACCTTC.

CDR3 sequence: CASKTDRGRNQPQHF. DNA of the CDR3: TGTGCCAGCAAAACGGACAGGGGAAGAAATCAGCCCCAGCATTTT. The chain couples TRBV2 to TRBJ1-5; 9 nucleotides agree with TRBD1. The CDR3 has 15 residues. The germline gives CDR1 SNHLY, CDR2 FYNNEI. J was trimmed by 4 bases and V by 7 bases; bases with no gene match: 8. Full variable domain (missing parts from reference TRBV2 and TRBJ1-5): EPEVTQTPSHQVTQMGQEVILRCVPISNHLYFYWYRQILGQKVEFLVSFYNNEISEKSEIFDDQFSVERPDGSNFTLKIRSTKLEDSAMYFCASKTDRGRNQPQHFGDGTRLSIL.

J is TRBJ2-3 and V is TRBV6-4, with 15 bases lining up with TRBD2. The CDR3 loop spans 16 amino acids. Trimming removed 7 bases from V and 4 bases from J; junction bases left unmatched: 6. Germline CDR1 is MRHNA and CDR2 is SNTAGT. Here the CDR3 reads CASKVGLAGGPDTQYF. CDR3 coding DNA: TGTGCCAGCAAGGTAGGACTAGCGGGAGGGCCAGATACGCAGTATTTT.

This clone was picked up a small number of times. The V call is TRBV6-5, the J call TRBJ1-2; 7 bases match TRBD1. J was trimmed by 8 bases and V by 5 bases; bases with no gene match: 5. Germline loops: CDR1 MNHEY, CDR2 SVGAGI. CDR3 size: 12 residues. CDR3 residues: CASSRQGGGYTF. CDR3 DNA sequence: TGTGCCAGCAGTCGACAGGGCGGCGGCTACACCTTC.

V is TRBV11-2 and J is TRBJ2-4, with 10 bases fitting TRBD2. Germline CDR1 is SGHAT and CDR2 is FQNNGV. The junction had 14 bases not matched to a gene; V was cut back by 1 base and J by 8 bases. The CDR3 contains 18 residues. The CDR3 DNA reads TGTGCCAGCAGCTTAGTGAGGGGGCCTAGCGGGAGACGGTACATTCAGTACTTC. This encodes CASSLVRGPSGRRYIQYF.

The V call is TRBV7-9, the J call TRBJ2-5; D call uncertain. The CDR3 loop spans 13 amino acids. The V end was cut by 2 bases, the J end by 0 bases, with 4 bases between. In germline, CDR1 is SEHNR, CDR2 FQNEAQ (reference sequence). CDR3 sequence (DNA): TGTGCCAGCAGCTTACGTAACCAAGAGACCCAGTACTTC. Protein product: CASSLRNQETQYF.

The CDR3 sequence is CASSANTDTQYF. CDR3 nucleotides: TGCGCCAGCAGCGCAAACACAGATACGCAGTATTTT. The gene calls are TRBV10-1 and TRBJ2-3; D is unclear. V was trimmed by 6 bases and J by 2 bases, leaving 6 bases between them. From germline, CDR1 is WNHNN and CDR2 SYGVQD (reference sequence). There are 12 residues in the CDR3.

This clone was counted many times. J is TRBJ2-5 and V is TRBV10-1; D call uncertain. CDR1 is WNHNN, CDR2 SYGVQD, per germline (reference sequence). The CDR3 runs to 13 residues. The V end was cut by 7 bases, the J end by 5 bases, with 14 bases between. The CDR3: CASITSGRETQYF. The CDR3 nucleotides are TGCGCCAGCATCACCTCGGGCAGGGAGACCCAGTACTTC.

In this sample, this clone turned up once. CDR3 sequence (DNA): TGTGCCAGCGGTCGGCTAGCGGGAATCACCGGGGAGCTGTTTTTT. Protein: CASGRLAGITGELFF. This chain connects TRBV27 to TRBJ2-2; 9 positions match TRBD2. The V gene's germline CDR1 is MNHEY and CDR2 SMNVEV (reference sequence). With V trimmed by 8 bases and J by 4 bases, 8 bases remained unmatched. There are 15 residues in the CDR3.

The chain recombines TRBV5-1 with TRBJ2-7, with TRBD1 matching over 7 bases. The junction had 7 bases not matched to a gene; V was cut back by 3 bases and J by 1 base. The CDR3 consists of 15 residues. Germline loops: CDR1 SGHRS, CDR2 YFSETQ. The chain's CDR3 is CASSSRQGESYEQYF. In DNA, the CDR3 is TGCGCCAGCAGCTCCCGACAGGGTGAGTCCTACGAGCAGTACTTC.

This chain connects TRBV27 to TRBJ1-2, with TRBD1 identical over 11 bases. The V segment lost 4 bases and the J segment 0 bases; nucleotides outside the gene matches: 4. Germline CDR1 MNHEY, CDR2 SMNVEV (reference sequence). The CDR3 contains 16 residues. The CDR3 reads CASSYGQGATNYGYTF. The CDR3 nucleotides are TGTGCCAGCAGTTACGGACAGGGGGCTACTAACTATGGCTACACCTTC.

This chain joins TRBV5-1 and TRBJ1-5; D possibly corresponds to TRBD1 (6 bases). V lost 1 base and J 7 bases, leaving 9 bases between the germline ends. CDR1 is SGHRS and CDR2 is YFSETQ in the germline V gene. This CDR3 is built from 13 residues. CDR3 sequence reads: CASSLIRGQPQHF. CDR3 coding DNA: TGCGCCAGCAGCTTGATCAGGGGCCAGCCCCAGCATTTT.

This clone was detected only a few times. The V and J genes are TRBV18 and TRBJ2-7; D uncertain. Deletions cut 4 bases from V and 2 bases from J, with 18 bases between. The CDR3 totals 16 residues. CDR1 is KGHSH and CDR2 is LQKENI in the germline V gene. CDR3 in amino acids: CASSRQNTRIPYEQYF. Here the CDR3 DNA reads TGTGCCAGCTCACGCCAAAACACCCGAATCCCCTACGAGCAGTACTTC.

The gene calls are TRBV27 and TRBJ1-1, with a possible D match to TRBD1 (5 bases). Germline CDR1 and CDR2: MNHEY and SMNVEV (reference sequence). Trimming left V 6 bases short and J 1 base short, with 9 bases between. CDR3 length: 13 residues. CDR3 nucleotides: TGTGCCAGCAGGACCACAGGGAACACTGAAGCTTTCTTT. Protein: CASRTTGNTEAFF.

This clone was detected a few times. The CDR3 loop reads CATSRQGAGDEKLFF. The DNA for the CDR3 is TGTGCCACCAGCAGACAGGGGGCGGGAGATGAAAAACTGTTTTTT. The chain carries TRBV15 and TRBJ1-4, with 8 positions matching TRBD1. The CDR3 extends over 15 amino acids. V shed 2 bases, J shed 6 bases, and the junction held 5 bases outside the gene matches. The V gene's germline CDR1 is LNHNV and CDR2 YYDKDF (reference sequence).

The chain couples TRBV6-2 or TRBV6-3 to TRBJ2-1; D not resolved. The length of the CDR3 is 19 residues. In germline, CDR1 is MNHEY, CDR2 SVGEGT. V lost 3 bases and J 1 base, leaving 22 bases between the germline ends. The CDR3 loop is CASSYFGLVAQTSYNEQFF. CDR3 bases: TGTGCCAGCAGTTATTTCGGTCTAGTCGCACAAACTTCCTACAATGAGCAGTTCTTC.

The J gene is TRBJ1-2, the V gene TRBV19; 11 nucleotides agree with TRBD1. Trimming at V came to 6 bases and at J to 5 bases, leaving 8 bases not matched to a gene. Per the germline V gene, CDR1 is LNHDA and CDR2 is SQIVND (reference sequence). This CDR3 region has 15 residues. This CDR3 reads CASRQTGTGGYGYTF. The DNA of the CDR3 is TGTGCCAGTAGACAGACCGGGACAGGGGGATATGGCTACACCTTC.

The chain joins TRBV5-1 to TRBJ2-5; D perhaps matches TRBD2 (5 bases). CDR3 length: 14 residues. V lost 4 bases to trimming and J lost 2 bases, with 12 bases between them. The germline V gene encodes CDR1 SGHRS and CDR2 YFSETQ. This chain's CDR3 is CASSRGSIQETQYF. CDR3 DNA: TGCGCCAGCAGCCGGGGTAGCATACAAGAGACCCAGTACTTC.

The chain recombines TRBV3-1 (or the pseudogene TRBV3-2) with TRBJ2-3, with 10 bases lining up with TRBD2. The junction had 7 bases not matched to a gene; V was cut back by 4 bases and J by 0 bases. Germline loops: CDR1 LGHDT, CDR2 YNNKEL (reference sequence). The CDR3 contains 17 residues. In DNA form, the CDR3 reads TGTGCCAGCAGCCCTATATGGACTAGCGGAAGCACAGATACGCAGTATTTT. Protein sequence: CASSPIWTSGSTDTQYF.

The DNA of the CDR3 is TGTGCCAGCAGGGCCCGCCAGGCAGGGCGGGAGACCCAGTACTTC. Translated: CASRARQAGRETQYF. This chain uses TRBV2 with TRBJ2-5, with a possible D match to TRBD1 (5 bases). V was trimmed by 6 bases and J by 5 bases, leaving 19 bases between them. Germline values: CDR1 SNHLY, CDR2 FYNNEI. CDR3 size: 15 residues.

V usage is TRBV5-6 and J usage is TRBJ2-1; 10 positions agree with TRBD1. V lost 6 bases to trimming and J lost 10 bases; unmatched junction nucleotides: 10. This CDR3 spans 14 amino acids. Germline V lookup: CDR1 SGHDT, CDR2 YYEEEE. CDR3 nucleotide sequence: TGTGCCAGCACCTCGATGGGACAGGGGACCGAGCAGTTCTTC. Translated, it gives CASTSMGQGTEQFF.

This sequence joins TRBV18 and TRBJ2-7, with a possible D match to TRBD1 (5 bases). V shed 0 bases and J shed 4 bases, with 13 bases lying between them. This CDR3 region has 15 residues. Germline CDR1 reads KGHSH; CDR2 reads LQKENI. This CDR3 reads CASSPPGIGAYEQYF. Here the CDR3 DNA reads TGTGCCAGCTCACCACCAGGGATAGGGGCTTACGAGCAGTACTTC. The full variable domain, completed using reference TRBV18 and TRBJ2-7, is NAGVMQNPRHLVRRRGQEARLRCSPMKGHSHVYWYRQLPEEGLKFMVYLQKENIIDESGMPKERFSAEFPKEGPSILRIQQVVRGDSAAYFCASSPPGIGAYEQYFGPGTRLTVT.

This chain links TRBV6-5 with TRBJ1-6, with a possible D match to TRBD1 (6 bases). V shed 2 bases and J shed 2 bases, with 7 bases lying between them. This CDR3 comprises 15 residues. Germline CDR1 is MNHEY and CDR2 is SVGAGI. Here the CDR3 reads CASSYTGTYNSPLHF. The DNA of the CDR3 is TGTGCCAGCAGTTACACAGGGACCTATAATTCACCCCTCCACTTT.

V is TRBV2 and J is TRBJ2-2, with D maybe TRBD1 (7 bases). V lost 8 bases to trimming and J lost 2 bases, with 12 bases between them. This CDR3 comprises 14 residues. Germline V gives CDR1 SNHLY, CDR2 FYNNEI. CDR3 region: CASQGGSNTGELFF. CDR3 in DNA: TGTGCCAGCCAGGGGGGCAGCAACACCGGGGAGCTGTTTTTT.

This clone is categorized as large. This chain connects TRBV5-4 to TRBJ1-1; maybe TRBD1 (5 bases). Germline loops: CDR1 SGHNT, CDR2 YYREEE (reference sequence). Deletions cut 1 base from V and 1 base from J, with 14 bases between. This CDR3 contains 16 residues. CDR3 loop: CASSLRGVEGNTEAFF. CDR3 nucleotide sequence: TGTGCCAGCAGCTTGAGGGGCGTCGAGGGGAACACTGAAGCTTTCTTT. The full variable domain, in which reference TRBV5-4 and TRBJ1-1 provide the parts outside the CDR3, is ETGVTQSPTHLIKTRGQQVTLRCSSQSGHNTVSWYQQALGQGPQFIFQYYREEENGRGNFPPRFSGLQFPNYSSELNVNALELDDSALYLCASSLRGVEGNTEAFFGQGTRLTVV.

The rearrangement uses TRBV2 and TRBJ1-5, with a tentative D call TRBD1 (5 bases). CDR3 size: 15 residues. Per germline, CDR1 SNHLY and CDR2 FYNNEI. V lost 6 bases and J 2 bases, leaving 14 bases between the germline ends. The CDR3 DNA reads TGTGCCAGCAGCGAGGCGGGGGGAGGCAATCAGCCCCAGCATTTT. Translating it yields CASSEAGGGNQPQHF.

The CDR3: CASSRDGVEGNTIYF. The DNA for the CDR3 is TGCGCCAGCAGTCGAGACGGCGTTGAGGGAAACACCATATATTTT. The J gene is TRBJ1-3, the V gene TRBV10-1, with no clear D. CDR3 size: 15 residues. Per the germline V gene, CDR1 is WNHNN and CDR2 is SYGVQD (reference sequence). Trimming left V 5 bases short and J 4 bases short, with 15 bases between.